This T cell receptor beta chain appears in the sequencing data of a study of regulatory T cells in long-lasting Graves disease. V was clipped by 9 bases and J by 4 bases, with 10 bases between them. CDR1 SNHLY and CDR2 FYNNEI come from the germline V gene. CDR3 size: 12 residues. Time point described: newly diagnosed GD, antithyroid drugs for less than 3 months. With RNA extracted from PBMCs as input, the TCR library was made. Regarding the study as a whole: Persistent Graves' patients showed less TCR diversity than newly diagnosed patients showed.

Building of the TCR beta libraries involved iRepertoire HTBI primers and Arm-PCR of CDR3 regions. One entry per CDR3 protein, called by TCRdb with MiXCR from the multiplex PCR reads. The profile covers approximately 540,000 distinct CDR3 sequences, with 12% appearing a single time and around 9.3% taken by the ten largest. This clonotype occurred many times. The antigen remains unidentified. The sample was also reused in another study, on T cells in Graves' hyperthyroidism and ophthalmopathy.

The sequencing here drew on peripheral blood mononuclear cells (PBMCs), taken at new diagnosis, from a patient treated with antithyroid drugs. This TCR was sampled from a woman in her twenties or thirties with Graves disease. The chain uses TRBV2 and TRBJ1-3, with no clear D. The CDR3 nucleotides read TGTGCCAGGGGCCCAGGAGGAAACACCATATATTTT. The encoded protein is CARGPGGNTIYF.